These 20 T cell receptor beta chains were sequenced from one sample in a study of early T cells in non-severe SARS-CoV-2 infection. Each CDR3 protein gets one entry after TCRdb re-called the 5' RACE reads with MiXCR. The data contain under 60,000 distinct CDR3 sequences, around 5.6% of them singletons. Material: whole blood. The receptor source for this set is an adult who was a healthcare worker with PCR-confirmed SARS-CoV-2 infection or an uninfected control (not recorded which).

In its sample, this clonotype was seen many times. The J gene is TRBJ2-3, the V gene TRBV20-1; TRBD2 matches 7 bases. V dropped 5 bases and J dropped 5; count of bases not matched to a gene: 19. The CDR3 runs 17 residues. CDR1 and CDR2 (germline): DFQATT, SNEGSKA (reference sequence). The DNA for the CDR3 is TGCAGTGCTGGGGGACTAAGCGAGTCCCGCCGGGGAGATACGCAGTATTTT. Amino acid sequence: CSAGGLSESRRGDTQYF.

This clonotype was picked up many times. The V call is TRBV5-5, the J call TRBJ1-1; D possibly corresponds to TRBD1 (5 bases). Germline assignment: CDR1 SGHKS and CDR2 YYEKEE (reference sequence). The CDR3 contains 14 residues. The V end lost 5 bases, the J end lost 8 bases, and 19 bases lay between the germline ends. The CDR3 DNA is TGTGCCAGCAGTTATGATCTAGGGACCGGCGAAGCTTTCTTT. It translates to CASSYDLGTGEAFF.

This clonotype came up many times. The J gene is TRBJ2-5, the V gene TRBV7-8; perhaps D is TRBD1 or TRBD2 (6 bases each). Germline V gene sequence: CDR1 SGHVS, CDR2 FQNEAQ. CDR3 length equals 15 residues. Trimming stripped 5 bases from V and 2 bases from J, with 15 bases between. CDR3 sequence (DNA): TGTGCCAGCAGCCCGAGGGGGGCGGGGCAAGAGACCCAGTACTTC. It encodes CASSPRGAGQETQYF.

CDR3 sequence: CASSQGQGSYEQYF. CDR3 coding DNA: TGTGCCAGCAGCCAGGGACAGGGGTCCTACGAGCAGTACTTC. J is TRBJ2-7 and V is TRBV11-2; 10 bases fit TRBD1. CDR3 length: 14 residues. V gave up 5 bases and J gave up 1 base; unmatched junction bases: 2. Germline lookup yields CDR1 SGHAT and CDR2 FQNNGV.

This clonotype has ten or more counts. The rearrangement uses TRBV29-1 and TRBJ2-1, with 10 positions matching TRBD2. The CDR3 extends over 14 amino acids. With V trimmed by 4 bases and J by 3 bases, 3 bases remained unmatched. Germline V gene lookup returns CDR1 SQVTM and CDR2 ANQGSEA. The CDR3 spells CSVASGSFYNEQFF. DNA of the CDR3: TGCAGCGTTGCTAGCGGGAGTTTCTACAATGAGCAGTTCTTC.

This sequence joins TRBV27 and TRBJ1-1; 7 nucleotides line up with TRBD1. The CDR3 extends over 14 amino acids. V was clipped by 3 bases and J by 8 bases; unmatched bases: 9. The germline CDR1 and CDR2 sequences are MNHEY and SMNVEV (reference sequence). CDR3 sequence: CASSFLRDSLEAFF. CDR3 DNA: TGTGCCAGCAGTTTCCTCCGGGACAGCCTCGAAGCTTTCTTT.

The J gene is TRBJ1-2, the V gene TRBV18; TRBD1 agrees at 7 bases. After removal of 3 bases from V and 4 bases from J, the junction contained 5 bases not matched to a gene. This CDR3 is built from 14 residues. From germline, CDR1 is KGHSH and CDR2 LQKENI. The CDR3 sequence is CASSPETGPYGYTF. The DNA of the CDR3 is TGTGCCAGCTCACCCGAGACAGGGCCCTATGGCTACACCTTC.

This clonotype was recorded at least ten times. V usage is TRBV7-6 and J usage is TRBJ2-7, with 8 nucleotides matching TRBD2. The CDR3 runs to 14 residues. CDR1 is SGHVS, CDR2 FNYEAQ, per germline. V trimming: 5 bases; J trimming: 0 bases; junction bases outside the gene matches: 3. DNA of the CDR3: TGTGCCAGCAGCATGAGCGGGAGCTCCTACGAGCAGTACTTC. This encodes CASSMSGSSYEQYF.

The V call is TRBV6-5, the J call TRBJ2-4; D is ambiguous. Per the germline V gene, CDR1 is MNHEY and CDR2 is SVGAGI. The CDR3 has 16 residues. The V and J ends lost 0 bases and 1 base respectively, with 10 bases between them. The CDR3 sequence: CASSYSKGRAKNIQYF. DNA for the CDR3: TGTGCCAGCAGTTACTCGAAGGGAAGGGCCAAAAACATTCAGTACTTC.

This clonotype came up many times. The V call is TRBV28, the J call TRBJ1-6; 10 bases are a match to TRBD1. Germline trimming cut 11 bases from V and 3 bases from J; bases unmatched to any gene: 10. Germline CDR1 is MDHEN and CDR2 is SYDVKM. The CDR3 sequence is 16 residues long. In DNA form, the CDR3 reads TGTGCCGTCCGGGACAGGGGATCCAACTATAATTCACCCCTCCACTTT. Translation: CAVRDRGSNYNSPLHF.

This clonotype was seen more than once but under ten times. V and J are TRBV20-1 and TRBJ2-1; a weak D match, TRBD2 (6 bases). The CDR3 totals 12 residues. CDR1 is DFQATT and CDR2 is SNEGSKA in the germline V gene (reference sequence). The germline V and J ends were trimmed by 0 bases and 6 bases, with 6 bases remaining between them. CDR3 coding DNA: TGCAGTGCTAGAGAACTAGCCAATGAGCAGTTCTTC. Translated: CSARELANEQFF.

This clonotype was detected many times. The chain couples TRBV6-5 to TRBJ2-5; TRBD2 aligns across 11 bases. The CDR3 loop spans 15 amino acids. Germline assignment: CDR1 MNHEY and CDR2 SVGAGI. Trimming cost V 5 bases and J 3 bases; bases outside gene matches: 5. CDR3 coding DNA: TGTGCCAGCAGTAGGGGGACTAGCGGTAAAGAGACCCAGTACTTC. This sequence encodes CASSRGTSGKETQYF.

The chain has TRBV7-3 and TRBJ1-1, with D maybe TRBD1 (5 bases). V lost 5 bases and J lost 1, with 8 bases in between. Germline CDR1 is SGHTA and CDR2 is FQGTGA. The CDR3 extends over 13 amino acids. DNA of the CDR3: TGTGCCAGCAGCCAGCAGGGGAACACTGAAGCTTTCTTT. Amino acids: CASSQQGNTEAFF.

This clonotype was counted many times. The chain joins TRBV19 to TRBJ1-1; D not resolved. From germline, CDR1 is LNHDA and CDR2 SQIVND (reference sequence). V dropped 2 bases and J dropped 0 bases, with 10 bases sitting between them. This CDR3 region has 15 residues. The CDR3 DNA is TGTGCCAGTAGTATATCATCGGTATTGAACACTGAAGCTTTCTTT. The encoded protein is CASSISSVLNTEAFF.

This clonotype appeared many times. This chain connects TRBV11-1 to TRBJ2-7; the D gene could be TRBD1 or TRBD2 (6 bases each). Trimming pared 4 bases from V and 6 bases from J, leaving 16 bases between. The CDR3 covers 14 residues. CDR1 and CDR2 from the germline V gene are SGHAT and FQDESV (reference sequence). DNA for the CDR3: TGTGCCAGCAGCTCCAACGGGGGCGGTGGCGAGCAGTACTTC. As protein: CASSSNGGGGEQYF.

This clonotype was found a few times. The chain recombines TRBV28 with TRBJ1-6; D uncertain. CDR3 length equals 14 residues. Trimming cost V 3 bases and J 11 bases, with 14 bases left between them. The germline CDR1 and CDR2 sequences are MDHEN and SYDVKM. The CDR3 region is CASSFGPPIAPLHF. For the CDR3, the DNA is TGTGCCAGCAGTTTCGGACCGCCTATTGCACCCCTCCACTTT.

This clonotype has a count of ten or more. This rearrangement joins TRBV25-1 to TRBJ2-2; the D gene is possibly TRBD2 (6 bases). V lost 7 bases and J lost 1, with 19 bases in between. Germline V gene sequence: CDR1 MGHDK, CDR2 SYGVNS. This CDR3 is built from 17 residues. The CDR3 region has the DNA TGTGCCAGCAAAGGAGGGCTTCCGGGGGTGAACACCGGGGAGCTGTTTTTT. Protein sequence: CASKGGLPGVNTGELFF.

Ten or more counts support this clonotype. The chain links TRBV25-1 to TRBJ1-6, with TRBD1 identical over 7 bases. This CDR3 is built from 15 residues. V gave up 1 base and J gave up 14 bases; unmatched junction bases: 11. Looked up from germline, CDR1 is MGHDK and CDR2 is SYGVNS. The DNA for the CDR3 is TGTGCCAGCAGTGAATTTGGGACAGTGGGGTTGGCCCTCCACTTT. Its translation: CASSEFGTVGLALHF.

The chain employs TRBV10-3 and TRBJ2-1, with D possibly being TRBD1 or TRBD2 (5 bases each). Looked up from germline, CDR1 is ENHRY and CDR2 is SYGVKD. Trimming took off 0 bases at V and 6 bases at J, with 27 bases between the two ends. The CDR3 is 20 residues long. The CDR3 nucleotides read TGTGCCATCAGTGAGTCGAGGAACAAGGGTCCGGGACGGATACTCAATGAGCAGTTCTTC. Encoded protein: CAISESRNKGPGRILNEQFF.

This chain connects TRBV3-1 to TRBJ2-2; 7 bases line up with TRBD2. There are 16 residues in the CDR3. V trimming: 4 bases; J trimming: 2 bases; junction bases outside the gene matches: 7. Germline values: CDR1 LGHDT, CDR2 YNNKEL (reference sequence). CDR3 coding DNA: TGTGCCAGCAGCCGCGGTAGCGGGTCCAACACCGGGGAGCTGTTTTTT. Its translation: CASSRGSGSNTGELFF.